A single TCR beta chain is shown here with its context. The antigen is undetermined. Isolation of total RNA was performed on whole blood, with no prior T cell sorting. The CDR3 totals 15 residues. The germline gives CDR1 MGHRA, CDR2 YSYEKL. The entry originates in a study of monozygotic twins with inflammatory bowel disease. The study's findings and limits: Healthy co-twins exceeded IBD patients in TCRbeta diversity as measured by inverse Simpson.

Total RNA, at 3500 ng, went into every TCR library. TCRdb re-called the 5' RACE reads; every CDR3 protein appears as one record, without DNA. Its table records approximately 400,000 distinct CDR3 sequences. The sample taken for sequencing was blood. The receptor was derived from a human donor with ulcerative colitis or Crohn's disease, or a healthy co-twin of an affected twin (not recorded which). J is TRBJ2-7 and V is TRBV4-1; TCRdb proposes TRBD2, but this gene call is untestable without DNA. CDR3 protein: CASSQDGGADYEQYF.